The clone carrying this TCR beta chain was seen only a few times. The data were taken from a study of TIL therapy for anti-PD-1-resistant metastatic lung cancer. Across the whole study: Tumors were harvested before any PD-1/PD-L1 blockade. Tumors carried a median about 1.5 non-synonymous mutations per megabase. Tumors had a median PD-L1 proportion score of 6%.

Trimming removed 2 bases at V and 5 bases at J, with 12 bases between. The germline V gene encodes CDR1 GTSNPN and CDR2 SVGIG (reference sequence). The CDR3 runs to 13 residues. The libraries were made with immunoSEQ v3. Sequenced by immunoSEQ multiplex PCR; TCRdb stores in-frame clones only, minus some. The sample includes some 50,000 clones, 79% of them seen just once. Time point defined: pre-treatment sample, taken before nivolumab and TIL therapy. Stage 4 NSCLC adults joined between October 2017 and January 2020. The chain combines TRBV30 with TRBJ1-2; a weak D match, TRBD1 (5 bases). The TCR was taken from a man in his 70s with non-small cell lung cancer. Material: blood, obtained at baseline. The DNA of the CDR3 is TGTGCCTGGAGTCCACAGGTTCGGTATGGCTACACCTTC. Translated, it gives CAWSPQVRYGYTF.